A selection of T cell receptor beta chains follows, all from one sample in a study of T cells in Graves' hyperthyroidism and ophthalmopathy. Using its own MiXCR run on the multiplex PCR reads, TCRdb lists one record per CDR3 protein. The sample lists approximately 560,000 distinct CDR3 sequences; roughly 46% were seen once. The sample was peripheral blood or thyroid tissue (not recorded which). All receptors come from a young woman with Graves' hyperthyroidism. Each CDR3 is given with its conserved first and last residue. A D gene is named only where the DNA matches it firmly. Clone size is not always given. Where it is, it says once, few, many or a class for expanded clones.

V gene	D gene	clone size	J gene	CDR3 protein	CDR3 DNA
TRBV14	NA	NA	TRBJ1-1	CASSQDGWGWTPEAFF	TGTGCCAGCAGCCAAGACGGTTGGGGGTGGACGCCTGAAGCTTTCTTT
TRBV7-9	NA	many	TRBJ2-7	CASSLDRGSYEQYF	TGTGCCAGCAGCTTAGATCGGGGCTCCTACGAGCAGTACTTC
TRBV15	TRBD1	NA	TRBJ1-4	CATSRDRDEKLFF	TGTGCCACCAGCCGGGACAGGGATGAAAAACTGTTTTTT
TRBV29-1	TRBD1	many	TRBJ2-7	CSAHVWTGETYEQYF	TGCAGCGCACACGTCTGGACAGGGGAGACCTACGAGCAGTACTTC
TRBV5-1	NA	few	TRBJ1-1	CASSFRAGTEAFF	TGCGCCAGCAGCTTCAGGGCTGGGACTGAAGCTTTCTTT
TRBV5-1	NA	few	TRBJ2-7	CASSFDRSDYEQYF	TGCGCCAGCAGCTTTGACAGGTCCGACTACGAGCAGTACTTC
TRBV4-1	NA	NA	TRBJ2-7	CASSQEVYREGVFEQYF	TGCGCCAGCAGCCAAGAGGTTTATAGGGAGGGGGTGTTCGAGCAGTACTTC
TRBV2	TRBD1	NA	TRBJ1-2	CASSYLGTGENYGYTF	TGTGCCAGCAGTTACCTTGGGACAGGGGAAAACTATGGCTACACCTTC
TRBV7-6	TRBD2	few	TRBJ2-7	CASSLSAGVGYEQYF	TGTGCCAGCAGCTTAAGCGCGGGAGTGGGATACGAGCAGTACTTC
TRBV13	NA	few	TRBJ2-7	CASSLVNYEQYF	TGTGCCAGCAGCTTAGTAAATTACGAGCAGTACTTC
TRBV7-3	NA	NA	TRBJ2-7	CASSQVKLAYEQYF	TGCGCCAGCAGCCAAGTTAAACTAGCCTACGAGCAGTACTTC
TRBV5-1	TRBD2	NA	TRBJ2-7	CASSYRLAGTYEQYF	TGTGCCAGCAGCTATAGACTAGCGGGAACCTACGAGCAGTACTTC
TRBV29-1	NA	NA	TRBJ1-1	CSLQGQTEAFF	TGCAGCCTACAGGGTCAGACTGAAGCTTTCTTT
TRBV29-1	TRBD1	NA	TRBJ2-7	CSVDATGGYYEQYF	TGCAGCGTTGACGCGACAGGGGGTTACTACGAGCAGTACTTC
TRBV2	NA	NA	TRBJ1-1	CAWSGQGVRLNTEAFF	TGTGCCTGGAGTGGCCAGGGCGTTCGTTTGAACACTGAAGCTTTCTTT
TRBV19	NA	NA	TRBJ1-2	CASRNSRDGYTF	TGTGCCAGTAGAAACTCAAGGGATGGCTACACCTTC
TRBV29-1	NA	NA	TRBJ1-3	CSVGDPKGRHSGNTIYF	TGCAGCGTTGGAGATCCTAAAGGGAGGCACTCTGGAAACACCATATATTTT
TRBV25-1	NA	NA	TRBJ1-1	CASWAGTRMMNTEAFF	TGTGCCAGCTGGGCCGGGACGAGGATGATGAACACTGAAGCTTTCTTT
TRBV2	NA	NA	TRBJ1-5	CASSELRGNQPQHF	TGTGCCAGCAGTGAGTTGCGGGGCAATCAGCCCCAGCATTTT
TRBV7-2	NA	many	TRBJ2-5	CASSPRPKETQYF	TGTGCCAGCAGCCCCCGCCCCAAAGAGACCCAGTACTTC
TRBV9	NA	few	TRBJ1-1	CASSVEGHPTGEAFF	TGTGCCAGCAGCGTAGAGGGACACCCGACAGGTGAAGCTTTCTTT
TRBV7-9	NA	NA	TRBJ1-1	CASTSRENTEAFF	TGTGCCAGCACCTCGAGGGAGAACACTGAAGCTTTCTTT
TRBV25-1	NA	NA	TRBJ1-1	CASSHHQTGNTEAFF	TGTGCCAGCAGCCACCACCAGACAGGGAACACTGAAGCTTTCTTT
TRBV24-1	NA	many	TRBJ1-5	CATSEPDNQPQHF	TGTGCCACCAGTGAGCCAGACAATCAGCCCCAGCATTTT
TRBV7-2	TRBD1	NA	TRBJ1-3	CASSLGQTGDTIYF	TGTGCCAGCAGCTTAGGGCAGACAGGGGACACCATATATTTT
TRBV20-1	NA	NA	TRBJ1-3	CSARSRNTIYF	TGCAGTGCCCGAAGTAGGAACACCATATATTTT
TRBV7-9	NA	few	TRBJ1-1	CASSYDGTEAFF	TGTGCCAGCAGCTATGATGGCACTGAAGCTTTCTTT